This T cell receptor beta chain was recovered during a study of blood T cells in healthy people across ages. Using a J-beta primer mix together with a sample-barcoded 5' primer, a second PCR was run for roughly 6 to 12 cycles. MiXCR, run by TCRdb on the 5' RACE reads, gives a single entry per CDR3 protein. The sample contains about 1 million distinct CDR3 sequences, less than 50% of which appear only once. Study results and caveats: Higher naive T cell percentage went strongly together with higher TCR beta diversity.

Only a few counts were recorded for this clonotype. Its antigen is unidentified. The TCR comes from a woman aged 55 to 70 in good health. The sequenced sample consisted of blood.

CDR3 DNA sequence: TGCAGCGTCACAGAAAGCAATCAGCCCCAGCATTTT. Its translation is CSVTESNQPQHF. The gene calls are TRBV29-1 and TRBJ1-5; no firm D call. The CDR3 has 12 amino acids. The V end lost 6 bases, the J end lost 1 base, and 7 bases lay between the germline ends. Germline-derived CDR1 and CDR2 are SQVTM and ANQGSEA.